A single T cell receptor beta chain is shown here with its context. Its target is unknown. Deletions cut 5 bases from V and 3 bases from J, with 16 bases between. Germline loops: CDR1 SGHTA, CDR2 FQGNSA. The CDR3 extends over 16 amino acids. Some clones are missing from TCRdb's copy, which holds only in-frame ones; the method was immunoSEQ multiplex PCR. The sample records about 2.2 million clones, 93% being singletons. This record comes from a study of shared clonotypes between healthy human individuals. Study details: The cohort had two women and a few men, ages 18 to 49. Each donor had three CD4 naive, three CD4 memory, two CD8 naive and one CD8 memory plate. General study points: The study generally estimated greater richness for naive than memory subsets.

Terminally differentiated effector memory CD45RA+ cells were excluded by CCR7 positive selection of CD45RO-negative cells. Donors comprised healthy HIV-negative adults lacking recent acute infections or vaccinations. Sequencing was carried out using naive CD8+ T cells from PBMCs. The TCR originated in a man between 18 and 29 years old in good health. Some clones in this sample may be carry-over from other donors' samples. The V gene is TRBV7-2, the J gene TRBJ2-2; the D gene is possibly TRBD2 (6 bases). CDR3 coding DNA: TGTGCCAGCAGCCCGATGCGGGGTTCAGACACCGGGGAGCTGTTTTTT. This translates into CASSPMRGSDTGELFF. Full variable domain (missing parts from reference TRBV7-2 and TRBJ2-2): GAGVSQSPSNKVTEKGKDVELRCDPISGHTALYWYRQSLGQGLEFLIYFQGNSAPDKSGLPSDRFSAERTGGSVSTLTIQRTQQEDSAVYLCASSPMRGSDTGELFFGEGSRLTVL.